One TCR beta chain is described in this entry. This CDR3 is 12 amino acids long. Trimming left V 5 bases short and J 4 bases short, with 8 bases between. Germline CDR1 reads MNHEY; CDR2 reads SVGEGT. Sequencing used immunoSEQ multiplex PCR; TCRdb keeps in-frame clones, though not all of them. This sample has over 65,000 clones, with 80% to 95% found just once. These data belong to a study of blood T cell repertoires in COVID-19. Overall study: PBMCs, B-cell-depleted T cells, or T cells provided the cDNA or gDNA that made up the material.

This chain connects TRBV6-2 or TRBV6-3 to TRBJ1-2; D not certain. This clonotype originated in a human donor in a cohort sampled during active COVID-19. Sequencing input: peripheral blood. The CDR3 here is CASSDRTYGYTF. The CDR3 DNA reads as TGTGCCAGCAGTGATAGAACCTATGGCTACACCTTC.